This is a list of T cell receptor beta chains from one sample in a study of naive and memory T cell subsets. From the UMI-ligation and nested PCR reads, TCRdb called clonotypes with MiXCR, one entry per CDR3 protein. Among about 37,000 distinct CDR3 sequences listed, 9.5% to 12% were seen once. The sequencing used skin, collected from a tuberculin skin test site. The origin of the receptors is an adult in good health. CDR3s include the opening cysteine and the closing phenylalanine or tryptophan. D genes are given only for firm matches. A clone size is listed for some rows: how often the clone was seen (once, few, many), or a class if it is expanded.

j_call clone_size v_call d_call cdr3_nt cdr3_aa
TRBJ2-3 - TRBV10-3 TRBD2 TGTGCCATCAGTGAGGGACTAGCGGGAGCAGATACGCAGTATTTT CAISEGLAGADTQYF
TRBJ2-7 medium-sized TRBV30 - TGTGCCTGGAGCCCCGCTGGTTTGGAGCAGTACTTC CAWSPAGLEQYF
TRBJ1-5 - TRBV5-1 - TGCGCCAGCAGCGAGGGAGAGAGTGGGCCCCAGCATTTT CASSEGESGPQHF
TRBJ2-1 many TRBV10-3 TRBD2 TGTGCCATCAGTGATTCCCCTAGCGCGGGAGTGGCCTACAATGAGCAGTTCTTC CAISDSPSAGVAYNEQFF
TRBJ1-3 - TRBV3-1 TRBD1 TGTGCCAGCAGCCAAGGACAGGGTCCTGGAAACACCATATATTTT CASSQGQGPGNTIYF
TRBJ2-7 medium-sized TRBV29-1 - TGCAGCGTTGTGACGGGCTGGTCGGAGCAGTACTTC CSVVTGWSEQYF
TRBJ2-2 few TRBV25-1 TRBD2 TGTGCCAGCCGAAGGACTAGCGGGAGGTCCTGGGGGCCCGGGGAGCTGTTTTTT CASRRTSGRSWGPGELFF
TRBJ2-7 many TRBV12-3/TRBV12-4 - TGTGCCAGCAGTTTATGGGGGGAAGGGCCCTACGAGCAGTACTTC CASSLWGEGPYEQYF
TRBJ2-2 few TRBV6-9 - TGTGCCAGCAGTGACCGGGATTGGAACACCGGGGAGCTGTTTTTT CASSDRDWNTGELFF
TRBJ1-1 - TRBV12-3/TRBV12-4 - TGTGCCAGCGAGCTCCCCGGTAGGGGAACTGAAGCTTTCTTT CASELPGRGTEAFF
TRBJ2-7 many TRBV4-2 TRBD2 TGTGCCAGCAGCCAAGAGGCTAGCGGGGACTACGAGCAGTACTTC CASSQEASGDYEQYF
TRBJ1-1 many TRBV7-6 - TGTGCCAGCAGCCCCTCGGGCAATTTCCGCCTAGAAGCTTTCTTT CASSPSGNFRLEAFF
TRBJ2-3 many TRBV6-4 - TGTGCCAGCAGTGACTCCCCGGGACTCCCCACAGATACGCAGTATTTT CASSDSPGLPTDTQYF
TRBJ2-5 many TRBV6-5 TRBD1 TGTGCCAGCTCAACGGGGCAGGGGGCGTTAGGAGAGACCCAGTACTTC CASSTGQGALGETQYF
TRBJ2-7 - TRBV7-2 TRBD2 TGTGCCAGCAGCTCGGGACTAGCGGGAGTGGGCTACGAGCAGTACTTC CASSSGLAGVGYEQYF
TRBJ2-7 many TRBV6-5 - TGTGCCAGCAGTTACTCACAGGGAACCTACGAGCAGTACTTC CASSYSQGTYEQYF
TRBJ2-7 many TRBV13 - TGTGCCAGCAGCTCCGAAGGGGGGGGGACTCCCTACGAGCAGTACTTC CASSSEGGGTPYEQYF
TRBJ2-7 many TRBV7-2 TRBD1 TGTGCCAGCAGCAGGGGACAGGGTGGCGAGCAGTACTTC CASSRGQGGEQYF
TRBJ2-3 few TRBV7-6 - TGTGCCAGCAGCTTACAGGGGGAGGCAGATACGCAGTATTTT CASSLQGEADTQYF
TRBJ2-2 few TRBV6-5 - TGTGCCAGCAGTTACGGTTGGGCAGGGGTTGGTGTCGGGGAGCTGTTTTTT CASSYGWAGVGVGELFF
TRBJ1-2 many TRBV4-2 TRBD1 TGTGCCAGCAGCCAAGAAAATCAGGGGGCCACTAACTATGGCTACACCTTC CASSQENQGATNYGYTF
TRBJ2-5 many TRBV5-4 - TGTGCCAGCAGCTTCCAAGGGGGAACAGAGACCCAGTACTTC CASSFQGGTETQYF
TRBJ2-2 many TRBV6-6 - TGTGCCAGCAGCCCCGGGGCAGGGACCACCGGGGAGCTGTTTTTT CASSPGAGTTGELFF
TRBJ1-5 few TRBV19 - TGTGCCAGTAGTTCAAGGGTCTATAGCAATCAGCCCCAGCATTTT CASSSRVYSNQPQHF
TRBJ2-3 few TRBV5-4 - TGTGCCAGCAGTTATGTTACCACAGATACGCAGTATTTT CASSYVTTDTQYF
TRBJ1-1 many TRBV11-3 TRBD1 TGTGCCAGCAGCTCAGGACAGGGCGGGGCGCACACTGAAGCTTTCTTT CASSSGQGGAHTEAFF
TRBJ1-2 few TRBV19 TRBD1 TGTGCCAGTAGTATCGACAGGGGAAGGTATGGCTACACCTTC CASSIDRGRYGYTF
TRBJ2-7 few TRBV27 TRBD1 TGTGCCAGCAGCCGACAGGGCGGATACGAGCAGTACTTC CASSRQGGYEQYF
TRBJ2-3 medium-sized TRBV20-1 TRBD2 TGCAGTGCTGGACCTAGCGGGGGGGCCAGGGCAGATACGCAGTATTTT CSAGPSGGARADTQYF
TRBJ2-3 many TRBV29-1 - TGCAGCGAGGGAGATACGCAGTATTTT CSEGDTQYF
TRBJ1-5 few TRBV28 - TGTGCCAGCAGTTATGGCACTGTAGGCAATCAGCCCCAGCATTTT CASSYGTVGNQPQHF
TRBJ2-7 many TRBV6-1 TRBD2 TGTGCCAGCAGTGAAGCGCGGGGGGGTGAGCAGTACTTC CASSEARGGEQYF
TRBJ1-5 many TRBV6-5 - TGTGCCAGCAGCCCCGGAGGGATACAGGGTTACAATCAGCCCCAGCATTTT CASSPGGIQGYNQPQHF
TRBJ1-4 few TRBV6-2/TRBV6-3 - TGTGCCAGCACTCGCTCTATACCGATATTTGAAAAACTGTTTTTT CASTRSIPIFEKLFF
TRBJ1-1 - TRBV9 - TGTGCCAGCAGCGGACGAGGTCCGAACACTGAAGCTTTCTTT CASSGRGPNTEAFF
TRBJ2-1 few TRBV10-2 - TGCGCCAGCAGTGACCCCGGGGGCGTCAGTTTTGGCAATGAGCAGTTCTTC CASSDPGGVSFGNEQFF
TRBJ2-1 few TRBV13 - TGTGCCAGCAGCTTAGGCCTCGGGATTTACAATGAGCAGTTCTTC CASSLGLGIYNEQFF
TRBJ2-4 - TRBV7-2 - TGTGCCAGCAGCCGTGCCGAGGCCAAAAACATTCAGTACTTC CASSRAEAKNIQYF
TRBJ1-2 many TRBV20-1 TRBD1 TGCAGTGCGGCCCGGACAGGGGGCACCTCTCGTCACACCTTC CSAARTGGTSRHTF